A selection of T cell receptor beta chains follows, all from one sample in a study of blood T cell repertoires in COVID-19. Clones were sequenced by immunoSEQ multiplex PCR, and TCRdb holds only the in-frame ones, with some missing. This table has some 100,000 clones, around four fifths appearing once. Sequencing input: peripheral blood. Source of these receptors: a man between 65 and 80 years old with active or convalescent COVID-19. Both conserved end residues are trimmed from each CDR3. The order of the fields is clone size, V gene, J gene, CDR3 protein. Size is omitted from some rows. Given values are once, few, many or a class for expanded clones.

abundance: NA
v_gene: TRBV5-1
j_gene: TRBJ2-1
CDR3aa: ASSYLGGRNNEQF

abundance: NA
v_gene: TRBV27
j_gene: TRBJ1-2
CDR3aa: ASSLSAGRIPVWGYT

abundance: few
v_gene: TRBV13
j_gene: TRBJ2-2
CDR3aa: ASSIRGGLNTGELF

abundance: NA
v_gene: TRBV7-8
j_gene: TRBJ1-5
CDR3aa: ASSPDRGHQPQH

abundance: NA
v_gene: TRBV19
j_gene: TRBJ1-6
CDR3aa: ASSSTRDSPLH

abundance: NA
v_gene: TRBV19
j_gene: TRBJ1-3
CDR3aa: ASVADLGTGMPYSGNTIY

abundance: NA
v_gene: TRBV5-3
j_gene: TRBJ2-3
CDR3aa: ARSPRFDTSTDTQY

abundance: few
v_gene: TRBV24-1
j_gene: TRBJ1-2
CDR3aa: ATSDTGQGMRGYT

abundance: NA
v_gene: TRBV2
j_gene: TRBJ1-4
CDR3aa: ASNRFERTNEKLF

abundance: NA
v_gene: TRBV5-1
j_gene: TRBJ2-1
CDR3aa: ASSLATSGYYNEQF

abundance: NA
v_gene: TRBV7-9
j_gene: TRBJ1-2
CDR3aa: ASSYEELYGYT

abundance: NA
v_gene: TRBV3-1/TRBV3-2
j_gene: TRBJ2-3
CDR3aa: ASSRYRGISSTDTQY

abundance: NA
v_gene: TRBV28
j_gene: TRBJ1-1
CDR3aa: ATKGQGNTEAF

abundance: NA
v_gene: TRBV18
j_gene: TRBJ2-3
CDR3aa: ASSPPDRVFVTDTQY

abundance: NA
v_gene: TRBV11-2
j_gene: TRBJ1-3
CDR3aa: ASSTPGTGNTIY

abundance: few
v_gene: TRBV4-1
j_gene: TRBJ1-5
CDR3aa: ASSQDQRGNNQPQH

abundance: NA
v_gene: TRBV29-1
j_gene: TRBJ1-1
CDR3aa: SEQGWRDTEAF

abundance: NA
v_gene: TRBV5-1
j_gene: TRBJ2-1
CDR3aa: ASSFVAGIEQF

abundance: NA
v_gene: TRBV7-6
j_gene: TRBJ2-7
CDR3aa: ASSFGRGGMGEQY

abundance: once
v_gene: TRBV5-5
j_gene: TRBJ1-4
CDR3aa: ASSLGDINEKLF

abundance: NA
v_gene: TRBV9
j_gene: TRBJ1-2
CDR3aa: ASSGGTGVYGYT

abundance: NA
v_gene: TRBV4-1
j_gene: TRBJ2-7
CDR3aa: ASSPPGLLPYEQY

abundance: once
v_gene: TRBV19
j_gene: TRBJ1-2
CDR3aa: ASSMGSGGGNYGYT

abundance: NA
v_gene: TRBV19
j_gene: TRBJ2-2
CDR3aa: ASSDSTGELF

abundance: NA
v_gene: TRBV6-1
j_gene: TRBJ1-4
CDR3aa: ASSEELGGRGEKLF

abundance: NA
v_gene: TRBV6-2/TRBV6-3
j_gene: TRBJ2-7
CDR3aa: ASSRQGTEQY

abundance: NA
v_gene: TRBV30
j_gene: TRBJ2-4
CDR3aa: AWSPGDRGIKGNIQY

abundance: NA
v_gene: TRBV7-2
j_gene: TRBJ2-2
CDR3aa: ASSLGPANTGELF

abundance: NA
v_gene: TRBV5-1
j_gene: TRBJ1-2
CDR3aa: ASSLTSGGEGGYT

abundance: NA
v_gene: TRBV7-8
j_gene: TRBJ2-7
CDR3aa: ASSLAIAGGTYEQY

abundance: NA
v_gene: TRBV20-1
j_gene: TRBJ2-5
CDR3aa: SASESLSYQETQY

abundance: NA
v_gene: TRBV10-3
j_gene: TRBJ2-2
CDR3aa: ASNLGQNTGELF

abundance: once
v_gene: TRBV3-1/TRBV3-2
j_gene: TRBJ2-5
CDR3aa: ASSQVLSGGAPQETQY

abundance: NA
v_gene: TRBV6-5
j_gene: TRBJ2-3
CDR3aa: ASSYETGTADTQY

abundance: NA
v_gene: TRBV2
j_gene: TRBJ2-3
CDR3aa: ASSRDYNTDTQY

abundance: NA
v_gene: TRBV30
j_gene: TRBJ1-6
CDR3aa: AATVENNSPLH

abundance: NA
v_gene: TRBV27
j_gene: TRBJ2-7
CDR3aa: ASSLSGYNEQY

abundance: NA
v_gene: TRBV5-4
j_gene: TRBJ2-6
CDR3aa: ASSLSGSGANVLT

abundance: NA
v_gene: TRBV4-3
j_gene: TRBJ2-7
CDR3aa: ASSQVRGQAYEQY

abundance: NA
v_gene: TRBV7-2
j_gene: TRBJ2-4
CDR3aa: ASGTGVQNIQY

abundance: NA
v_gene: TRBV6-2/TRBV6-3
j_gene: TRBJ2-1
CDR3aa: ASSPGAGGPSPLNEQF

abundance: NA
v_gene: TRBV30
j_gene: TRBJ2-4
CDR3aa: AWSLGSGEVNIQY

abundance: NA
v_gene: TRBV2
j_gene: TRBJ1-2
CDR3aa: ASSGDRGNYGYT

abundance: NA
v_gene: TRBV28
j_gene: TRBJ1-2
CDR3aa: ASTLGGPNYGYT

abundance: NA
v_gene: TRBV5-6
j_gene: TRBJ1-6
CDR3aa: ASSLEAGGGNSPLH

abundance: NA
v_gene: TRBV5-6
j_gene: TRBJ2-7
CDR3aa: ASSALGGAYEQY

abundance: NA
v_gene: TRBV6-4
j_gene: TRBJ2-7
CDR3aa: ASSEGFGQGGYEQY

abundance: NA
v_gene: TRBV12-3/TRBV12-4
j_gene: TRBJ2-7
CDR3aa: ASSVLREQY

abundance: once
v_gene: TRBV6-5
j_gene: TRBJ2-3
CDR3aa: ASSTGQRDTQY

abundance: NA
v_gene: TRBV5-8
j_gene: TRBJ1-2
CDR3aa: ASSSGTFGYT

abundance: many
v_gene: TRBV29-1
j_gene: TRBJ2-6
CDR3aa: SVDQGSAGAGANVLT

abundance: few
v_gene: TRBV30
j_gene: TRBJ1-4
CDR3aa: AWKGTGLREKLF

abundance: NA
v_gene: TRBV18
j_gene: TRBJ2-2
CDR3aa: ASTPTSGKGGELF

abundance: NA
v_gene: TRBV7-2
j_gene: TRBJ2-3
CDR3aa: ASSPVTGRTDTQY

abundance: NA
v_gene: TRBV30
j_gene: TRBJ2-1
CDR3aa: AWTTTGLLYNEQF

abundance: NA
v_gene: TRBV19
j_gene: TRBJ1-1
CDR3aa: ASSPATGGNTEAF

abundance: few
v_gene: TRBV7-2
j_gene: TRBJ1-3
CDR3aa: ASSHPGNSGNTIY

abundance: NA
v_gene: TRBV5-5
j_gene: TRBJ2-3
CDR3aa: ASSLAVRTGFVSDTQY

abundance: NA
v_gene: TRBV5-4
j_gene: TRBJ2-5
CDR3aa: ASSKGPGQETQY

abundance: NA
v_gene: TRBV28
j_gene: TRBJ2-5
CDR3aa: ATHGTEYQETQY